Listed below are T cell receptor beta chains from one sample, sequenced in a study of T-cell memory formation after mild COVID-19. One entry per CDR3 protein results from TCRdb running MiXCR on the 5' RACE reads. This sample yields around 250,000 distinct CDR3 sequences, of which 15% to 19% are seen a single time; over 2% belongs to the top ten. The sample consisted of PBMCs or a T cell subset sorted from them (not recorded which). These receptors were taken from an adult woman who had mild COVID-19 (a few samples of this study predate the infection). Cell type and time point are not known. Both conserved end residues are part of each CDR3. Fields, in order: V gene, D gene, J gene, clone size, CDR3 protein, CDR3 DNA. The D gene is left open where the match is weak. Size is stated for part of the rows, as once, few or many counts, or as a class when the clone is expanded.

v_call: TRBV7-9
d_call: TRBD1
j_call: TRBJ1-2
clone_size: many
cdr3_aa: CASSLVPGTGRDGYGYTF
cdr3_nt: TGTGCCAGCAGCTTAGTACCCGGGACAGGGAGGGATGGCTATGGCTACACCTTC

v_call: TRBV7-8
d_call: -
j_call: TRBJ2-1
clone_size: few
cdr3_aa: CASSPTQGQNEQFF
cdr3_nt: TGTGCCAGCAGCCCCACCCAGGGCCAGAATGAGCAGTTCTTC

v_call: TRBV5-1
d_call: TRBD1
j_call: TRBJ2-5
clone_size: few
cdr3_aa: CASRRDSWETQYF
cdr3_nt: TGCGCCAGCAGACGGGACAGCTGGGAGACCCAGTACTTC

v_call: TRBV12-3/TRBV12-4
d_call: -
j_call: TRBJ1-1
clone_size: -
cdr3_aa: CASSSKQVWLDEAFF
cdr3_nt: TGTGCCAGCAGTTCCAAACAGGTTTGGTTGGATGAAGCTTTCTTT

v_call: TRBV6-6
d_call: TRBD2
j_call: TRBJ2-7
clone_size: -
cdr3_aa: CASSRAREYEQYF
cdr3_nt: TGTGCCAGCAGTCGGGCGCGGGAGTACGAGCAGTACTTC

v_call: TRBV4-2
d_call: -
j_call: TRBJ2-1
clone_size: few
cdr3_aa: CASSQERDEQFF
cdr3_nt: TGTGCCAGCAGCCAAGAGCGGGATGAGCAGTTCTTC

v_call: TRBV7-9
d_call: TRBD1
j_call: TRBJ2-7
clone_size: -
cdr3_aa: CASSLAPRTGVEEQYF
cdr3_nt: TGTGCCAGCAGCTTAGCGCCCAGGACAGGGGTGGAGGAGCAGTACTTC

v_call: TRBV5-1
d_call: -
j_call: TRBJ2-4
clone_size: few
cdr3_aa: CASSSVDRKNIQYF
cdr3_nt: TGCGCCAGCAGCTCCGTGGACCGAAAAAACATTCAGTACTTC

v_call: TRBV7-6
d_call: -
j_call: TRBJ2-7
clone_size: many
cdr3_aa: CASSTYSEQYF
cdr3_nt: TGTGCCAGCAGCACATACTCCGAGCAGTACTTC

v_call: TRBV5-4
d_call: TRBD2
j_call: TRBJ2-3
clone_size: few
cdr3_aa: CASSLVAGRGDTQYF
cdr3_nt: TGTGCCAGCAGCCTAGTAGCGGGGAGGGGAGATACGCAGTATTTT

v_call: TRBV29-1
d_call: TRBD1
j_call: TRBJ1-1
clone_size: many
cdr3_aa: CSVIQGGNTEAFF
cdr3_nt: TGCAGCGTTATACAGGGGGGGAACACTGAAGCTTTCTTT